This T cell receptor (beta chain) emerged from a study of regulatory T cells in long-lasting Graves disease. Study-wide results and limits: Persistent Graves' patients had lower TCR diversity than newly diagnosed ones.

Relying on iRepertoire HTBI primers and Arm-PCR of CDR3 regions, the team built TCR beta libraries. TCRdb passed the multiplex PCR reads through MiXCR, listing each CDR3 protein once. The sample carries 350,000 to 450,000 distinct CDR3 sequences, under 25% recorded once. The CDR3 is made up of 16 amino acids. Germline-derived CDR1 and CDR2 are SNHLY and FYNNEI. V shed 3 bases and J 6 bases; nucleotides not matched to a gene: 11. There are many counts of this clonotype. Its target is unknown. The sample's time point: persistent/refractory GD, antithyroid drugs over 5 years with positive TRAb. PBMC RNA served as the TCR library source. EDTA tubes collected 7.5 to 9.5 milliliters of peripheral blood.

This receptor was taken from a female donor with Graves disease. The rearrangement links TRBV2 to TRBJ2-7; the match to TRBD2 covers 10 bases. Here the sequenced sample was peripheral blood mononuclear cells (PBMCs), taken when the disease was refractory, from a patient treated with antithyroid drugs. CDR3 region: CASSEVSGTSALEQYF. The CDR3, as DNA: TGTGCCAGCAGTGAGGTTTCCGGGACTAGCGCTCTCGAGCAGTACTTC.